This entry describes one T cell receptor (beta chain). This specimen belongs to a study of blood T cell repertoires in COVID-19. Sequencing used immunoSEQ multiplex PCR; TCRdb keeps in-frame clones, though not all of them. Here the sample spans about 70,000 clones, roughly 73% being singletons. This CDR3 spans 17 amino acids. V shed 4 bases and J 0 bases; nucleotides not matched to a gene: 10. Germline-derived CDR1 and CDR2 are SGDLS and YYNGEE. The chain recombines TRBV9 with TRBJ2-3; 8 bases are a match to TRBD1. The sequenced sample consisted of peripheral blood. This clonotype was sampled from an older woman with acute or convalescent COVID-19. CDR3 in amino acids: CASSPSRTGFSTDTQYF. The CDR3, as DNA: TGTGCCAGCAGCCCAAGCCGGACAGGGTTTAGCACAGATACGCAGTATTTT.